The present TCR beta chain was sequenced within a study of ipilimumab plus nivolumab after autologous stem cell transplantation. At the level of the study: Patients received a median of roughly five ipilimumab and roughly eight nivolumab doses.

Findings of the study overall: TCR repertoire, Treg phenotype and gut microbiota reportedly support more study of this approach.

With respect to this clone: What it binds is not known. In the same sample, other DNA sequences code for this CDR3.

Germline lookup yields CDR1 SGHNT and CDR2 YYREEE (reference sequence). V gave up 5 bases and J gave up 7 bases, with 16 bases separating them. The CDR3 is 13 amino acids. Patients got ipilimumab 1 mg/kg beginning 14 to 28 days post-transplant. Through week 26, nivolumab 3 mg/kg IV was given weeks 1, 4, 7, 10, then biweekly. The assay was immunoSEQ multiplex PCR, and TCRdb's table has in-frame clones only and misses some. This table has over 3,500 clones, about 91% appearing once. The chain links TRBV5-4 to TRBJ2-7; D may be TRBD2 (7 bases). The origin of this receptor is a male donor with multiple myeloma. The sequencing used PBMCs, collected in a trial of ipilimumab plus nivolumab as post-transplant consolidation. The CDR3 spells CASRFGGRGEQYF. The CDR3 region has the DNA TGTGCCAGCAGATTCGGGGGGCGGGGGGAGCAGTACTTC. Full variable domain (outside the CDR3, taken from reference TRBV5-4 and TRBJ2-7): ETGVTQSPTHLIKTRGQQVTLRCSSQSGHNTVSWYQQALGQGPQFIFQYYREEENGRGNFPPRFSGLQFPNYSSELNVNALELDDSALYLCASRFGGRGEQYFGPGTRLTVT.